This T cell receptor (beta chain) was retrieved from a study of cytomegalovirus exposure and HLA in healthy donors. The study's findings and limits: Most TCR beta V segments were productive about 87% or about 30% of the time in an earlier analysis.

The V end was cut by 5 bases, the J end by 4 bases, with 15 bases between. Germline CDR1 reads SNHLY; CDR2 reads FYNNEI. CDR3 length: 15 residues. Concerning this clone itself: As yet, its antigen is unknown.

Use of 60 Vbeta and 13 Jbeta primers characterized the PCR. Using immunoSEQ multiplex PCR, the repertoire was profiled, and TCRdb retains in-frame clones only, with some absent. This sample has about 120,000 clones, with about four fifths found just once. The chain employs TRBV2 and TRBJ1-5; D unclear. The source is a man aged 18 to 30 in good health and CMV-seronegative. Sequencing was performed on PBMCs. For the CDR3, the DNA is TGTGCCAGCAGTTCACAAGCTACAGTGAATCAGCCCCAGCATTTT. Translated, it gives CASSSQATVNQPQHF. Supplemented by reference TRBV2 and TRBJ1-5, the full variable domain reads EPEVTQTPSHQVTQMGQEVILRCVPISNHLYFYWYRQILGQKVEFLVSFYNNEISEKSEIFDDQFSVERPDGSNFTLKIRSTKLEDSAMYFCASSSQATVNQPQHFGDGTRLSIL.